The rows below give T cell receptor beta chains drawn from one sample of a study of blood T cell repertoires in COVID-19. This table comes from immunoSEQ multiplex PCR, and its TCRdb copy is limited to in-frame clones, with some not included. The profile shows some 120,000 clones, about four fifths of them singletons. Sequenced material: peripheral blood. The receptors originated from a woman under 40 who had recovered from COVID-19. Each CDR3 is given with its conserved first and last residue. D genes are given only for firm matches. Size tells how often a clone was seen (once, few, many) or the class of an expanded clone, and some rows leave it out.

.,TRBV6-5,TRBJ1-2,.,TGTGCCAGCAGCAGGGATAACTATGGCTACACCTTC,CASSRDNYGYTF
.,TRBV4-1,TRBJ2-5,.,TGCGCCAGCAGCCAAGCGAACCTTAATCGTGGGCATCAAGAGACCCAGTACTTC,CASSQANLNRGHQETQYF
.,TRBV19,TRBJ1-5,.,TGTGCCAGTAGTATCCTTCGGGACACTAGCAATCAGCCCCAGCATTTT,CASSILRDTSNQPQHF
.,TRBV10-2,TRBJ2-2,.,TGCGCCAGCAGTGAGCCACTACTGACGAACACCGGGGAGCTGTTTTTT,CASSEPLLTNTGELFF
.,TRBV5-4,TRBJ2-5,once,TGTGCCAGCAGCCCCACCAGGTTAACGGGAGTCGGCCAAGAGACCCAGTACTTC,CASSPTRLTGVGQETQYF
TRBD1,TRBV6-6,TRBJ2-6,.,TGTGCCAGCAGTCATCCCACCCAGGGGCGGGACAGGGGAAACTCTGGGGCCAACGTCCTGACTTTC,CASSHPTQGRDRGNSGANVLTF
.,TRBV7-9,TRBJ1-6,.,TGTGCCAGCAGCTCTGGGCGTACGGTTCTAAATTCACCCCTCCACTTT,CASSSGRTVLNSPLHF
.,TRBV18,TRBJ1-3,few,TGTGCCAGCTCACCCCCAGGCTCTGGAAACACCATATATTTT,CASSPPGSGNTIYF
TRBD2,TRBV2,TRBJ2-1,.,TGTGCCAGCAGCCTAGCGGGTAGGGTCGGTGAGCAGTTCTTC,CASSLAGRVGEQFF
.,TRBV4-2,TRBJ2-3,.,TGTGCCAGCAGTCAGGGGACGGGCCCCAAGGAAACGCAGTATTTT,CASSQGTGPKETQYF
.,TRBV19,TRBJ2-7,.,TGTGCCAGTAGTATAGGGGGCGGCCCCTACGAGCAGTACTTC,CASSIGGGPYEQYF
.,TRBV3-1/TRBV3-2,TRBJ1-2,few,TGTGCCAGCAGCCAAGCTTATGGCTACACCTTC,CASSQAYGYTF
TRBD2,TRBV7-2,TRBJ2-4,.,TGTGCCAGCAGCTCCAGCCCCCTCACTAGCGATCTAGCCAAAAACATTCAGTACTTC,CASSSSPLTSDLAKNIQYF
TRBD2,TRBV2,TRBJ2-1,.,TGTGCCAGCAGTGCTAGCGGGATAGACAATGAGCAGTTCTTC,CASSASGIDNEQFF
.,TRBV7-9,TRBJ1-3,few,TGTGCCAGCAGCTTAACAGGAAACACCATATATTTT,CASSLTGNTIYF
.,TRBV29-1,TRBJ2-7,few,TGCAGCGTTTCTGAGGGGGTCGAGCAGTACTTC,CSVSEGVEQYF
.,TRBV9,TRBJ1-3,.,TGTGCCAGCAGCGGGGGGAGGGTCGCCTCTGGAAACACCATATATTTT,CASSGGRVASGNTIYF
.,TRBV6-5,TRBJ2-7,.,TGTGCCAGCGTTCACCGAGACGAGCAGTACTTC,CASVHRDEQYF
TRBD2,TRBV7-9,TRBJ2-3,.,TGTGCCAGCAGCCCAACCCCCCCTAGCGGGACAGATACGCAGTATTTT,CASSPTPPSGTDTQYF
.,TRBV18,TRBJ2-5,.,TGTGCCAGCTCCGACTACTCTGGGGAGACCCAGTACTTC,CASSDYSGETQYF
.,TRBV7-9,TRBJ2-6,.,TGTGCCAGCAGCCCACCAGGCCTCGGGGCCAACGTCCTGACTTTC,CASSPPGLGANVLTF
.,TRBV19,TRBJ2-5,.,TGTGCCAGTAGTGACCTGGGACAAGCCCGTCAAGAGACCCAGTACTTC,CASSDLGQARQETQYF
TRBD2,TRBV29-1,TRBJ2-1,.,TGCAGCGTTGAAGCAGGCGGGGGCAATGAGCAGTTCTTC,CSVEAGGGNEQFF
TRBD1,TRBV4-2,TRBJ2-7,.,TGTGCCAGCAGCCAACGGACAGGGGGTGCCTACGAGCAGTACTTC,CASSQRTGGAYEQYF
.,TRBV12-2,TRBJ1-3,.,TGTGCAAGTCGCTTAGTTCCTCCAAACACCATATATTTT,CASRLVPPNTIYF
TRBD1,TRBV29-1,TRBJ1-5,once,TGCAGCGTTGTTGAGGGGACAGGGAACCAAGGAGAGTTTCAGCCCCAGCATTTT,CSVVEGTGNQGEFQPQHF
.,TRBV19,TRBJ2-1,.,TGTGCCAGTAGTATAGGAGCCGGTTACAATGAGCAGTTCTTC,CASSIGAGYNEQFF
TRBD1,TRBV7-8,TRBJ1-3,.,TGTGCCAGCAGCTGGGACAGGGCTGGAAACACCATATATTTT,CASSWDRAGNTIYF
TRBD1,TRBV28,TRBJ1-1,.,TGTGCCAGCAGTTTAGTGACCAGGGGGCGGGCGGCTTTCTTT,CASSLVTRGRAAFF
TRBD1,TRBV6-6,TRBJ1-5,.,TGTGCCAGCAGTTACTCAGGGGACAGTGATCAGCCCCAGCATTTT,CASSYSGDSDQPQHF
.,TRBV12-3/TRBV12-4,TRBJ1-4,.,TGTGCCAGCAGTCTCCTCGCGAATGAAAAACTGTTTTTT,CASSLLANEKLFF
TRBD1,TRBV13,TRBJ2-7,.,TGTGCCAGCAGCTCACTAGGGACAGGGGTCTACGAGCAGTACTTC,CASSSLGTGVYEQYF
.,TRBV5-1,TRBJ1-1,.,TGCGCCAGCAGTCTAACCGACGGGGGGCCGAACACTGAAGCTTTCTTT,CASSLTDGGPNTEAFF
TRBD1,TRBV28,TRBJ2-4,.,TGTGCCAGCAGTGATATACAGGGGGTGACCAAAAACATTCAGTACTTC,CASSDIQGVTKNIQYF
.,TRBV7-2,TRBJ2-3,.,TGTGCCAGCAGCTTAGTAGGCGGGATGGCAGATACGCAGTATTTT,CASSLVGGMADTQYF